This entry lists 19 T cell receptor beta chains sequenced from one sample in a study of blood T cells in healthy people across ages. For the second PCR, which ran for roughly 7 to 11 cycles, a sample-barcoded 5' primer and a J-beta primer mix were used. TCRdb redid the calling of the 5' RACE reads with MiXCR, one entry per CDR3 protein. Of about 1.5 million distinct CDR3 sequences in the sample, 35% to 45% were seen once. Sequencing input: blood. The receptor source for this set is a woman aged 18-35 years in good health.

The chain recombines TRBV4-3 with TRBJ2-3; D is uncertain. Per germline, CDR1 LGHNA and CDR2 YSLEER. V was pared by 1 base and J by 4 bases, with 15 bases between. This CDR3 has 16 amino acids. The CDR3 DNA reads as TGCGCCAGCAGCCAAGCTTCTGTGGCCTTGTCAGATACGCAGTATTTT. It yields the protein CASSQASVALSDTQYF.

The rearrangement joins TRBV6-2 or TRBV6-3 to TRBJ2-4; D gene unclear. This CDR3 has 13 amino acids. V was cut by 4 bases and J by 8 bases, with 12 bases left in between. Germline CDR1 is MNHEY and CDR2 is SVGEGT. CDR3 DNA sequence: TGTGCCAGCAGTTGGAATGGGTTATACATTCAGTACTTC. This codes for CASSWNGLYIQYF.

The J gene is TRBJ2-6, the V gene TRBV28; D ambiguous. The CDR3 contains 16 residues. From germline, CDR1 is MDHEN and CDR2 SYDVKM. V was trimmed by 4 bases and J by 0 bases, leaving 10 bases between them. CDR3 nucleotides: TGTGCCAGCAGTTCCCCTCTTAGCTCTGGGGCCAACGTCCTGACTTTC. Encoded protein: CASSSPLSSGANVLTF.

A single count supports this clonotype. The chain carries TRBV2 and TRBJ2-4; TRBD2 matches 16 bases. Germline V lookup: CDR1 SNHLY, CDR2 FYNNEI. The CDR3 runs 19 residues. V gave up 7 bases and J gave up 0 bases; unmatched junction bases: 9. CDR3 nucleotides: TGTGCCAGCACTCCTACGGGACTAGCGGGAGGGATAGCCAAAAACATTCAGTACTTC. Its translation is CASTPTGLAGGIAKNIQYF.

The chain carries TRBV7-2 and TRBJ2-5, with D tentatively TRBD1 or TRBD2 (6 bases each). CDR3 length: 16 residues. The ends were cut back, 2 bases at V and 3 bases at J, with 16 bases in the middle. The germline V gene encodes CDR1 SGHTA and CDR2 FQGNSA. CDR3 in DNA: TGTGCCAGCAGCTTACAGTTAGAGGGGGGTAAAGAGACCCAGTACTTC. It translates to CASSLQLEGGKETQYF.

The gene calls are TRBV12-3 or TRBV12-4 and TRBJ2-7; D tentatively fits TRBD1 or TRBD2 (5 bases each). V was cut by 2 bases and J by 7 bases, with 21 bases left in between. CDR3 length: 16 amino acids. CDR3 DNA sequence: TGTGCCAGCAGTTTAAGGCTAGCCACTCAGGGAGTAGAGCAGTACTTC. Encoded protein: CASSLRLATQGVEQYF.

This clonotype was detected a few times. The rearrangement uses TRBV6-6 and TRBJ1-5; perhaps TRBD1 as D (5 bases). The ends were cut back, 0 bases at V and 2 bases at J, with 11 bases in the middle. The CDR3 length is 16 residues. Germline lookup yields CDR1 MNHNY and CDR2 SVGAGI (reference sequence). CDR3 in amino acids: CASSYSGGAGNQPQHF. CDR3 coding DNA: TGTGCCAGCAGTTACTCTGGGGGAGCCGGCAATCAGCCCCAGCATTTT.

In the case of this clonotype: This may be a read error, as it is one base from a much larger clone. V is TRBV10-3 and J is TRBJ1-2; D call uncertain. CDR1 and CDR2 from the germline V gene are ENHRY and SYGVKD. Trimming left V 2 bases short and J 8 bases short, with 9 bases between. This CDR3 region has 12 residues. The CDR3 spells CAISETVWGYTF. CDR3 nucleotide sequence: TGTGCCATCAGTGAGACTGTCTGGGGCTACACCTTC.

This clonotype was counted a few times. This chain joins TRBV27 and TRBJ1-5; 10 nucleotides agree with TRBD1. This CDR3 has 15 residues. Trimming removed 3 bases from V and 4 bases from J; junction bases left unmatched: 3. Germline-derived CDR1 and CDR2 are MNHEY and SMNVEV (reference sequence). CDR3 loop: CASSLGQGINQPQHF. CDR3 DNA: TGTGCCAGCAGTTTGGGACAGGGGATTAATCAGCCCCAGCATTTT.

This clonotype was observed a single time. The chain couples TRBV21-1 to TRBJ2-1; the table names TRBD2, a call not compared with the DNA. TRBV21-1 has pseudogene status. The CDR3 has 15 residues. The CDR3 bases are TGTGCCAGCAGCAAAGCAGTAGCGGGAGGGGATGAGCAGTTCTTC. Encoded protein: CASSKAVAGGDEQFF.

The chain uses TRBV12-3 or TRBV12-4 and TRBJ2-2; the match to TRBD1 covers 10 bases. The CDR3 spans 15 residues. V was clipped by 3 bases and J by 5 bases; unmatched bases: 3. CDR3 DNA sequence: TGTGCCAGCAGTTTCGGGACAGGGGCGACCGGGGAGCTGTTTTTT. Translated, it gives CASSFGTGATGELFF.

CDR3 amino acids: CASSGHRANTEAFF. CDR3 coding DNA: TGTGCCAGCAGTGGGCATCGAGCAAACACTGAAGCTTTCTTT. This rearrangement joins TRBV7-3 to TRBJ1-1; unclear D gene. With 6 bases removed from V and 2 bases from J, the gap between germline ends came to 13 bases. Germline CDR1 SGHTA, CDR2 FQGTGA. This CDR3 spans 14 amino acids. Based on the CDR3 plus reference TRBV7-3 and TRBJ1-1, the full variable domain is GAGVSQTPSNKVTEKGKYVELRCDPISGHTALYWYRQSLGQGPEFLIYFQGTGAADDSGLPNDRFFAVRPEGSVSTLKIQRTERGDSAVYLCASSGHRANTEAFFGQGTRLTVV.

Concerning this clonotype: The junction departs from germline at one end; a sequencing error may be responsible. This chain uses TRBV10-3 with TRBJ2-3; 14 nucleotides align to TRBD2. The germline CDR1 and CDR2 sequences are ENHRY and SYGVKD. CDR3 length equals 19 residues. Written as DNA, the CDR3 is TGTGCCATCAACACCCCGGGACTAGCGGGGGAGGATGGCACAGATATGCAGTATTTT. It encodes CAINTPGLAGEDGTDMQYF.

A note on this clonotype: At one of its ends the junction is not consistent with the germline gene, which may arise from a read error. The chain recombines TRBV6-5 with TRBJ1-2, with 10 positions matching TRBD1. The CDR3 runs 14 residues. Germline assignment: CDR1 MNHEY and CDR2 SVGAGI. The CDR3 sequence is CASSVRDRGYDYTF. CDR3 coding DNA: TGTGCCAGCAGTGTGCGGGACAGGGGCTATGACTACACCTTC.

In this sample, this clonotype turned up a few times. The rearrangement links TRBV29-1 to TRBJ2-7; 8 positions agree with TRBD1. Germline CDR1 and CDR2: SQVTM and ANQGSEA. This CDR3 is 14 amino acids long. V lost 6 bases and J lost 1; bases outside the gene matches: 8. CDR3 residues: CSVVRGQESYEQYF. The CDR3 DNA is TGCAGCGTAGTCCGGGGACAGGAATCCTACGAGCAGTACTTC.

The gene calls are TRBV5-1 and TRBJ2-1; the D gene is possibly TRBD2 (6 bases). Per germline, CDR1 SGHRS and CDR2 YFSETQ. The V end was cut by 3 bases, the J end by 7 bases, with 14 bases between. This CDR3 has 14 residues. CDR3 sequence: CASSSGTDWNEQFF. CDR3 DNA sequence: TGCGCCAGCAGCTCAGGGACTGACTGGAATGAGCAGTTCTTC.

The chain is built from TRBV13 and TRBJ2-1; D possibly corresponds to TRBD2 (6 bases). V was shortened by 6 bases and J by 8 bases, with 17 bases between the two germline ends. The CDR3 has 14 residues. Germline assignment: CDR1 PRHDT and CDR2 FYEKMQ (reference sequence). CDR3 protein: CASRHTLAAYEQFF. CDR3 coding DNA: TGTGCCAGCAGACACACTTTAGCGGCGTATGAGCAGTTCTTC. The variable domain in full, completed from reference TRBV13 and TRBJ2-1, reads AAGVIQSPRHLIKEKRETATLKCYPIPRHDTVYWYQQGPGQDPQFLISFYEKMQSDKGSIPDRFSAQQFSDYHSELNMSSLELGDSALYFCASRHTLAAYEQFFGPGTRLTVL.

The chain recombines TRBV20-1 with TRBJ2-1, with D tentatively TRBD1 or TRBD2 (5 bases each). The CDR3 runs to 14 residues. CDR1 and CDR2 (germline): DFQATT, SNEGSKA (reference sequence). V was shortened by 3 bases and J by 10 bases, with 19 bases between the two germline ends. CDR3 DNA: TGCAGTGCTAGCTTGCGGTGGGACCTCCCCGAGCAGTTCTTC. It encodes CSASLRWDLPEQFF.

This clonotype was counted only a few times. This rearrangement joins TRBV15 to TRBJ2-7, with D perhaps matching TRBD2 (5 bases). V lost 5 bases to trimming and J lost 7 bases, with 21 bases between them. The germline V gene encodes CDR1 LNHNV and CDR2 YYDKDF (reference sequence). The CDR3 length is 15 residues. The CDR3 nucleotides are TGTGCCACCAGCTCCAACCGACTATTAGACAATGAGCAGTACTTC. Translated: CATSSNRLLDNEQYF.